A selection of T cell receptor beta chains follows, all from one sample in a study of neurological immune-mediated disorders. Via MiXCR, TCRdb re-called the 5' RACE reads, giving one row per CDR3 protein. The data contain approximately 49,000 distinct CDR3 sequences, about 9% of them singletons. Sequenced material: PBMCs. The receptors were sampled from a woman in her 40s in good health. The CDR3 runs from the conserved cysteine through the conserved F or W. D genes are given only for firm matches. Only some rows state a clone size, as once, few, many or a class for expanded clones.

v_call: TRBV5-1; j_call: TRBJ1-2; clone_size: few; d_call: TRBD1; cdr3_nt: TGCGCCAGCAGCTTGAGTGCGCAGGACAGGGGCTATGGCTACACCTTC; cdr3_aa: CASSLSAQDRGYGYTF
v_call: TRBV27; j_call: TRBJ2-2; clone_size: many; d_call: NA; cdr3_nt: TGTGCCAGCCGTTCGGGGCAAGGAACCGGGGAGCTGTTTTTT; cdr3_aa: CASRSGQGTGELFF
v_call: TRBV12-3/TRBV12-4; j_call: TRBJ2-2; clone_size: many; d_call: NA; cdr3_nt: TGTGCCAGCAGTTTACTCTTCGGAACCGGGGAGCTGTTTTTT; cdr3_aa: CASSLLFGTGELFF
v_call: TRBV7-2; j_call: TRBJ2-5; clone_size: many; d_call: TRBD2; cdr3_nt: TGTGCCAGTAGCGGGGGGCCGACAGAGACCCAGTACTTC; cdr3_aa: CASSGGPTETQYF
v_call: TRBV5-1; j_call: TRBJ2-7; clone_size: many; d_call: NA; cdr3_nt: TGCGCCAGCAGCTTGGGGCCTTTGGAACAGGCCTACGAGCAGTACTTC; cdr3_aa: CASSLGPLEQAYEQYF
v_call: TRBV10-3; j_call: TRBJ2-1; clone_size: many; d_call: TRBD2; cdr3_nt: TGTGCCATCAGTGAGTCGATTATGCGGGGGGGCCTCGATGAGCAGTTCTTC; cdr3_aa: CAISESIMRGGLDEQFF
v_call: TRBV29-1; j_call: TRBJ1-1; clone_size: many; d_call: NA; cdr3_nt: TGCAGCGTTGTGCAGGGGATTGCTGAAGCTTTCTTT; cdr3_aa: CSVVQGIAEAFF
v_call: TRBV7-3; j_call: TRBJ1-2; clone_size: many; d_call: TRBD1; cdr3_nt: TGTGCCAGCAGCTCAGCTCCGGGACAGGGTCCAGATGGCTACACCTTC; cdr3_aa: CASSSAPGQGPDGYTF
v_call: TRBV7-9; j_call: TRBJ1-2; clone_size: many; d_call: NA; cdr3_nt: TGTGCCAGCAGCCAGACGGGCAGGGAAGAAGGCTACACCTTC; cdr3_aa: CASSQTGREEGYTF
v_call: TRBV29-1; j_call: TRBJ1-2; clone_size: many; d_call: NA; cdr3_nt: TGCAGCGTGGATTATGCTGGAGGCGGCTACACCTTC; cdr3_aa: CSVDYAGGGYTF
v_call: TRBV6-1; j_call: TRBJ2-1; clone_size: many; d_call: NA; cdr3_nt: TGTGCCAGCAGTGGACAGTCCCGAGGATTCAATGAGCAGTTCTTC; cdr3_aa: CASSGQSRGFNEQFF
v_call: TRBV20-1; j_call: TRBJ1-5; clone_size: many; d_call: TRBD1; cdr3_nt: TGCAGTGCCGGGACAGGGGAGCGCCAGCCCCAGCATTTT; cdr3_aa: CSAGTGERQPQHF
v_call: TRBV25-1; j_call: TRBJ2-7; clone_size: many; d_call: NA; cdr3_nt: TGTGCCAGCAGTGGAGGACTTTTCCCCTACGAGCAGTACTTC; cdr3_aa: CASSGGLFPYEQYF
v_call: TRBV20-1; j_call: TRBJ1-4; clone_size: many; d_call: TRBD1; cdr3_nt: TGCAGTGCTTTTTCGACAGGGGATGGTGAAAAACTGTTTTTT; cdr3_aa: CSAFSTGDGEKLFF
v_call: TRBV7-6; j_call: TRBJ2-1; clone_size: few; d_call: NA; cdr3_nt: TGTGCCAGCAGCTTAGCGGGCAGGTCGGATGAGCAGTTCTTC; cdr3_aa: CASSLAGRSDEQFF
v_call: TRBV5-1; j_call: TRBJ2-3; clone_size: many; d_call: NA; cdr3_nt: TGCGCCAGCAGCTTGGGACCAAGCACAGATACGCAGTATTTT; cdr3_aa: CASSLGPSTDTQYF
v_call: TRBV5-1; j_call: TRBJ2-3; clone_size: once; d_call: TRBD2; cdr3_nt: TGCACCAGCAGACCCGGGACTAGCAGTAATACGCAGTATTTT; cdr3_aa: CTSRPGTSSNTQYF
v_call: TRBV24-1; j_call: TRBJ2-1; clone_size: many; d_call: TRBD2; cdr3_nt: TGTGCCACCAGTGATTCTTGGGGGGGGGGCTACAATGAGCAGTTCTTC; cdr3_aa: CATSDSWGGGYNEQFF
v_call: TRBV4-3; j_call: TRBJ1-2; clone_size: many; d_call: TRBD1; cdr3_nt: TGCGCCAGCAGACGAGGAATCGGACAGGGGGCTTCTGGCTACACCTTC; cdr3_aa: CASRRGIGQGASGYTF
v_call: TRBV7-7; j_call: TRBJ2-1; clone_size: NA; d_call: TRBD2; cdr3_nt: TGTGCCAGCAGCTTAAGCGGCGGGAGCTCCTACAATGAGCAGTTCTTC; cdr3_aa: CASSLSGGSSYNEQFF
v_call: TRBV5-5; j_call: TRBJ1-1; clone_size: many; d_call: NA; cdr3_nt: TGTGCCAGCAGCTTGGGTGGAGCGAACACTGAAGCTTTCTTT; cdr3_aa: CASSLGGANTEAFF
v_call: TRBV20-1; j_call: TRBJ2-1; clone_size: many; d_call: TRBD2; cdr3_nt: TGCAGTGCTAGTCGGGCTAGCGGAGCATACAATGAGCAGTTCTTC; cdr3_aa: CSASRASGAYNEQFF
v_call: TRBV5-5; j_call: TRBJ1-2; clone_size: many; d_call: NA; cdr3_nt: TGTGCCAGCAGCGCGGACTATGGCTACACCTTC; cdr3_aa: CASSADYGYTF
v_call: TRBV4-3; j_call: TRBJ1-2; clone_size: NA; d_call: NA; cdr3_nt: TGCGCCAGCAGCCAAGCACCCAGGGAAGCAAGTGGCTACACCTTC; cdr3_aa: CASSQAPREASGYTF
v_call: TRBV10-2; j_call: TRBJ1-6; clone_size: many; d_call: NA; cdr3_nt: TGCGCCAGCAGTGATCACAGACTTAATTCACCCCTCCACTTT; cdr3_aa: CASSDHRLNSPLHF
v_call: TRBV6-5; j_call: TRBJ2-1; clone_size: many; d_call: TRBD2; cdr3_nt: TGTGCCAGCAAGGGTTCGGGGGGTGCCTACAATGAGCAGTTCTTC; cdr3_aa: CASKGSGGAYNEQFF
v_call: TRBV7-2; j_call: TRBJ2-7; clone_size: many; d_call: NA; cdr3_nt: TGTGCCAGCAGCCTTGGGCACGTTGGACCCTCCTACGAGCAGTACTTC; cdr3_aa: CASSLGHVGPSYEQYF